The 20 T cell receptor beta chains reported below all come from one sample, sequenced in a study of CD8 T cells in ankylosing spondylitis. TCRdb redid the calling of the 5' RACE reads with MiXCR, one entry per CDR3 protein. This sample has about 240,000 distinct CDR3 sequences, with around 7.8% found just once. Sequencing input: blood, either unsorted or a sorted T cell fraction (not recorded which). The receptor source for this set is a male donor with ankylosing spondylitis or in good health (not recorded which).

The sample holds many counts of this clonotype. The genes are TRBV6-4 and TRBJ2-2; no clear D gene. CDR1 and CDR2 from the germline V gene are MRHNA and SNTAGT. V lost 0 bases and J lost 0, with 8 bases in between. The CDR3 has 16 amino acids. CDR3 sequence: CASSDSAGSNTGELFF. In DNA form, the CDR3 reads TGTGCCAGCAGTGACTCGGCAGGTTCGAACACCGGGGAGCTGTTTTTT.

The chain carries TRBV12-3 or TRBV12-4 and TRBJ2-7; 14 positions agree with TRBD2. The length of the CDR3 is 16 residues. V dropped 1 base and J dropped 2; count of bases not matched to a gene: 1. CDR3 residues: CASSLGTSGGTYEQYF. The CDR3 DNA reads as TGTGCCAGCAGTTTAGGGACTAGCGGGGGGACCTACGAGCAGTACTTC.

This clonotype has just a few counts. Here the CDR3 DNA reads TGTGCCAGCAGCTCTGCGGGACTACGGGGGGCGCAGTACTTC. Its translation: CASSSAGLRGAQYF. This chain links TRBV13 with TRBJ2-7; tentative D call: TRBD2 (7 bases). The V gene's germline CDR1 is PRHDT and CDR2 FYEKMQ (reference sequence). V lost 4 bases to trimming and J lost 9 bases, with 19 bases between them. This CDR3 is built from 14 residues.

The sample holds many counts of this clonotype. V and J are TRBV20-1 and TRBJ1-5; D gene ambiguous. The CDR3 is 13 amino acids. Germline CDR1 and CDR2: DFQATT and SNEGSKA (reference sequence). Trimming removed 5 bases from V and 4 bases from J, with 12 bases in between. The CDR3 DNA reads TGCAGTGCTGTAGTGGACGGGAATCAGCCCCAGCATTTT. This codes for CSAVVDGNQPQHF.

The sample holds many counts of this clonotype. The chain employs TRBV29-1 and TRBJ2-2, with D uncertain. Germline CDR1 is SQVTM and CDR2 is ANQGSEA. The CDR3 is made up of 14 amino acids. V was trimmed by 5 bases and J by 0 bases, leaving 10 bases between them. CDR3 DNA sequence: TGCAGCGTTACCACGCTAGCGAACACCGGGGAGCTGTTTTTT. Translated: CSVTTLANTGELFF.

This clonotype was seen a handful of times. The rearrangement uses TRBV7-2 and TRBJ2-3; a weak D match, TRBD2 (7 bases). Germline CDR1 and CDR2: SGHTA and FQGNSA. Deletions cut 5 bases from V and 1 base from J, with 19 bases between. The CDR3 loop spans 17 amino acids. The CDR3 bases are TGTGCCAGCAGCCCCAGGACTAGGGGGGACCGCACAGATACGCAGTATTTT. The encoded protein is CASSPRTRGDRTDTQYF.

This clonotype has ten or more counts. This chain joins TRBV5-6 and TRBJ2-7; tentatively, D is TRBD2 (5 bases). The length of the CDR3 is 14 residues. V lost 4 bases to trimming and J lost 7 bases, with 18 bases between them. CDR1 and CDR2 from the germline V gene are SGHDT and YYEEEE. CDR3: CASSAGAELLEQYF. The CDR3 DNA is TGTGCCAGCAGCGCCGGAGCGGAACTATTGGAGCAGTACTTC. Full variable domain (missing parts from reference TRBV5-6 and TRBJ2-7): DAGVTQSPTHLIKTRGQQVTLRCSPKSGHDTVSWYQQALGQGPQFIFQYYEEEERQRGNFPDRFSGHQFPNYSSELNVNALLLGDSALYLCASSAGAELLEQYFGPGTRLTVT.

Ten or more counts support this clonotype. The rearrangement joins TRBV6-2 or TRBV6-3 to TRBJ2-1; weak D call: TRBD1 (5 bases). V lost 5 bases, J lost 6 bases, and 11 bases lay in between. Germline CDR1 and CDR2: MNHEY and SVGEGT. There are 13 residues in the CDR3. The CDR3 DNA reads TGTGCCAGCAGTCCCCGACAGATCAATGAGCAGTTCTTC. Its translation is CASSPRQINEQFF.

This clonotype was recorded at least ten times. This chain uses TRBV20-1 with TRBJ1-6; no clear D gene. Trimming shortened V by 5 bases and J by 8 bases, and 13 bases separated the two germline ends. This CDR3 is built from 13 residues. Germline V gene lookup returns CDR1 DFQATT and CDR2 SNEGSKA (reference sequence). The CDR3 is CSALQRTDSPLHF. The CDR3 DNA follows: TGCAGTGCTCTGCAGAGAACCGATTCACCCCTCCACTTT.

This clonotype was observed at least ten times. The CDR3 sequence is CASSHGRGTNYGYTF. CDR3 bases: TGCGCCAGCAGCCATGGGAGGGGAACCAACTATGGCTACACCTTC. The genes are TRBV4-3 and TRBJ1-2; a weak D match, TRBD1 (5 bases). Germline V gene lookup returns CDR1 LGHNA and CDR2 YSLEER. With 3 bases removed from V and 2 bases from J, the gap between germline ends came to 13 bases. This CDR3 contains 15 residues.

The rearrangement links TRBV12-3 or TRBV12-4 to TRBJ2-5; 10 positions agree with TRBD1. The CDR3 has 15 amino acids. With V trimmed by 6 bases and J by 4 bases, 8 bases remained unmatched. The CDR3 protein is CASSSAGTGAETQYF. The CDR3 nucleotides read TGTGCCAGCAGCTCAGCCGGGACAGGGGCAGAGACCCAGTACTTC.

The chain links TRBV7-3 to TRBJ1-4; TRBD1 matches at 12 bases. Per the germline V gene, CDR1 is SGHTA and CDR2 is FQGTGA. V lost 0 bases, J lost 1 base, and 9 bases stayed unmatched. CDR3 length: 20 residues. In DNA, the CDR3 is TGTGCCAGCAGCTTAACTGTGACGGGACAGGGGGCTGGAACTAATGAAAAACTGTTTTTT. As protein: CASSLTVTGQGAGTNEKLFF.

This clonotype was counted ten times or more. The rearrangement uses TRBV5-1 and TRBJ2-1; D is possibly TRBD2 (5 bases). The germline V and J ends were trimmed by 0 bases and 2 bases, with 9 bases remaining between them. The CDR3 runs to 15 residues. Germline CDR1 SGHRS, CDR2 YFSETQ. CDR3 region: CASSLVSGTYNEQFF. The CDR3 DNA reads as TGCGCCAGCAGCTTGGTATCGGGGACCTACAATGAGCAGTTCTTC. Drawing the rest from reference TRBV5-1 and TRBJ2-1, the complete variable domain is KAGVTQTPRYLIKTRGQQVTLSCSPISGHRSVSWYQQTPGQGLQFLFEYFSETQRNKGNFPGRFSGRQFSNSRSEMNVSTLELGDSALYLCASSLVSGTYNEQFFGPGTRLTVL.

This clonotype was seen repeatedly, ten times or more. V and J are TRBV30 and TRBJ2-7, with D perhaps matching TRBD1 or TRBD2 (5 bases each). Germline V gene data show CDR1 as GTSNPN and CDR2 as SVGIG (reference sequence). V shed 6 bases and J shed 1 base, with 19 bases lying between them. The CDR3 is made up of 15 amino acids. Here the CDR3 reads CACWSPGPGSYEQYF. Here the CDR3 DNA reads TGTGCCTGCTGGTCCCCGGGACCCGGATCCTACGAGCAGTACTTC. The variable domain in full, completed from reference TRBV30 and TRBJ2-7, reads SQTIHQWPATLVQPVGSPLSLECTVEGTSNPNLYWYRQAAGRGLQLLFYSVGIGQISSEVPQNLSASRPQDRQFILSSKKLLLSDSGFYLCACWSPGPGSYEQYFGPGTRLTVT.

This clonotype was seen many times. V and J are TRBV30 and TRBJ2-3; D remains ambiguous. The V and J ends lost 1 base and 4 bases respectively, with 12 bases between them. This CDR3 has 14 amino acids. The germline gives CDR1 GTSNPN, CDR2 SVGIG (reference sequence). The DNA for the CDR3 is TGTGCCTGGAGTGCCCCCGGAGAGGCAGATACGCAGTATTTT. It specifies CAWSAPGEADTQYF.

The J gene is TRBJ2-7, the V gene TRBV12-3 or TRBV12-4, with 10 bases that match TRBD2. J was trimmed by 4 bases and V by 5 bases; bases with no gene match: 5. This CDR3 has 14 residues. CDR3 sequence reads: CASSPSGREYEQYF. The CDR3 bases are TGTGCCAGCAGTCCCAGCGGGAGGGAATACGAGCAGTACTTC.

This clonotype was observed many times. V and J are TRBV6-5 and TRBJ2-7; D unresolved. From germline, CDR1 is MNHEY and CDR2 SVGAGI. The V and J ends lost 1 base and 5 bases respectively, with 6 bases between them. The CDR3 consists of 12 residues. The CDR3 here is CASSYYGNEQYF. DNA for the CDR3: TGTGCCAGCAGTTACTATGGGAACGAGCAGTACTTC.

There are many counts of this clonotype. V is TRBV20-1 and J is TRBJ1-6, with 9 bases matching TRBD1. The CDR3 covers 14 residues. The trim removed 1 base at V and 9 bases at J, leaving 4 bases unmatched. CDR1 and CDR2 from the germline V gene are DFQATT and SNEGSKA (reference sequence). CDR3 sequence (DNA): TGCAGTGCTAGAGCGGGACAGGGTGTTTCACCCCTCCACTTT. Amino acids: CSARAGQGVSPLHF.

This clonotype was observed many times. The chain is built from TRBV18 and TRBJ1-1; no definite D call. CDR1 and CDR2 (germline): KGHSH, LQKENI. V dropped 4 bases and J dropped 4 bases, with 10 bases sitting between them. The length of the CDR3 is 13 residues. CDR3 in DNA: TGTGCCAGCTCACTTAAAGGGCTCACTGAAGCTTTCTTT. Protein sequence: CASSLKGLTEAFF.

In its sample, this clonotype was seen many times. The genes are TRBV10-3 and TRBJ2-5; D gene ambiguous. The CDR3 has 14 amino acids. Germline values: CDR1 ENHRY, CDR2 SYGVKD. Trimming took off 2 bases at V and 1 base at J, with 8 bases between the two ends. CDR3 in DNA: TGTGCCATCAGTGAGAGGCCAGGCCAAGAGACCCAGTACTTC. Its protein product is CAISERPGQETQYF.